This T cell receptor (beta chain) was identified during a study of T cell responses to AZD1222 COVID-19 vaccine. This clone occurred once. Profiling relied on immunoSEQ multiplex PCR, and the TCRdb table lists in-frame clones only, not all of them. The data hold more than 150,000 clones, with around 88% observed a single time. V was trimmed by 5 bases and J by 6 bases, leaving 18 bases between them. Germline loops: CDR1 SGHTA, CDR2 FQGNSA. The CDR3 covers 15 residues. This clonotype was obtained from an adult in good health. The chain links TRBV7-2 to TRBJ2-3, with D perhaps being TRBD1 or TRBD2 (5 bases each). Sample: peripheral blood, taken on day 0 of AZD1222 vaccination. CDR3 in amino acids: CASSPGLGVGDTQYF. CDR3 DNA sequence: TGTGCCAGCAGCCCCGGACTGGGGGTCGGGGATACGCAGTATTTT.